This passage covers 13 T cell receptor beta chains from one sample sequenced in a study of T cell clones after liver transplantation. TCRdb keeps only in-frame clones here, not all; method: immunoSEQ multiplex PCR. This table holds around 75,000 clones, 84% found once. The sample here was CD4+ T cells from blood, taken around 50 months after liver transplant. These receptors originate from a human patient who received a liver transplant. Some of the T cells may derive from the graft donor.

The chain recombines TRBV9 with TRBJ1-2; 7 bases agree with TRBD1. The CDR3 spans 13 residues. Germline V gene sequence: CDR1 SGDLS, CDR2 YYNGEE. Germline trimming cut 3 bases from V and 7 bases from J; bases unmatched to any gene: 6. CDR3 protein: CASSAGGGIGYTF. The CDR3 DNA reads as TGTGCCAGCAGCGCCGGAGGGGGCATTGGCTACACCTTC.

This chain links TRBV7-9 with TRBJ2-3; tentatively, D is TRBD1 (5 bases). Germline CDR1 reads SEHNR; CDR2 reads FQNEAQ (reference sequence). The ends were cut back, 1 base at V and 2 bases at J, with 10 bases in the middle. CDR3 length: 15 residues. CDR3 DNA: TGTGCCAGCAGCTTAGTTTCAGGGCCCACAGATACGCAGTATTTT. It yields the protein CASSLVSGPTDTQYF.

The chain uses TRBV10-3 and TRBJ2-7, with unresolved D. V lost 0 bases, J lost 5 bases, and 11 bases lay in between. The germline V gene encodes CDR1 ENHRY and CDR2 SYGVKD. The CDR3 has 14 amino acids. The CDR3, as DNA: TGTGCCATCAGTGAGTCCAAGGATGTCGACGAGCAGTACTTC. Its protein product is CAISESKDVDEQYF.

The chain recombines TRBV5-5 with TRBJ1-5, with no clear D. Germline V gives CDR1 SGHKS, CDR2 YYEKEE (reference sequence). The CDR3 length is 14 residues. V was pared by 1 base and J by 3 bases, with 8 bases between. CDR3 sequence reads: CASSLSVHNQPQHF. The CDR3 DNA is TGTGCCAGCAGCTTGAGCGTACACAATCAGCCCCAGCATTTT.

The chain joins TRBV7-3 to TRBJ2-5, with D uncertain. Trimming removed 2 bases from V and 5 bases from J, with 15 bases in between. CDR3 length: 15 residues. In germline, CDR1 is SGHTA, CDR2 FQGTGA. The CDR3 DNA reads TGTGCCAGCAGCTTATCTAATGTCCTAGGGGAGACCCAGTACTTC. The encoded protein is CASSLSNVLGETQYF. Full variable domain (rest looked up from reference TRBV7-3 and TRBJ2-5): GAGVSQTPSNKVTEKGKYVELRCDPISGHTALYWYRQSLGQGPEFLIYFQGTGAADDSGLPNDRFFAVRPEGSVSTLKIQRTERGDSAVYLCASSLSNVLGETQYFGPGTRLLVL.

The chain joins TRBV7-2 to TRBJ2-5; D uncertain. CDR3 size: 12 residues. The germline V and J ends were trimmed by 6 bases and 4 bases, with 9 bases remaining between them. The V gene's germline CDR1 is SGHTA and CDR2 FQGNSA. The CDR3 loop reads CASRPLGETQYF. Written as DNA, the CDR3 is TGTGCCAGCAGACCTCTAGGAGAGACCCAGTACTTC. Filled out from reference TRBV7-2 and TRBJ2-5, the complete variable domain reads GAGVSQSPSNKVTEKGKDVELRCDPISGHTALYWYRQSLGQGLEFLIYFQGNSAPDKSGLPSDRFSAERTGGSVSTLTIQRTQQEDSAVYLCASRPLGETQYFGPGTRLLVL.

The CDR3 nucleotides are TGTGCCAGCAGCGCTATCTGGGACGGGAAAGTCACTGAAGCTTTCTTT. It translates to CASSAIWDGKVTEAFF. The V gene is TRBV27, the J gene TRBJ1-1; weak D call: TRBD1 (5 bases). This CDR3 contains 16 residues. With 6 bases removed from V and 4 bases from J, the gap between germline ends came to 21 bases. Germline V gene sequence: CDR1 MNHEY, CDR2 SMNVEV (reference sequence).

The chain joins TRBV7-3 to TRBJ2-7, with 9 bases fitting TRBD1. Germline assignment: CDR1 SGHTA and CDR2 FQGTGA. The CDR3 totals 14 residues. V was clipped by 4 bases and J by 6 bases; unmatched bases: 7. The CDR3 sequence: CASSSTGTGSEQYF. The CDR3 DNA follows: TGTGCCAGCAGCTCAACCGGGACAGGGTCCGAGCAGTACTTC. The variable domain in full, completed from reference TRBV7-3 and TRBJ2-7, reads GAGVSQTPSNKVTEKGKYVELRCDPISGHTALYWYRQSLGQGPEFLIYFQGTGAADDSGLPNDRFFAVRPEGSVSTLKIQRTERGDSAVYLCASSSTGTGSEQYFGPGTRLTVT.

The CDR3 DNA sequence: TGTGCCAGCAGCTCCCCAGGCACCTACGAGCAGTACTTC. It is translated as CASSSPGTYEQYF. The chain uses TRBV11-1 and TRBJ2-7; D is undetermined. Germline V gene sequence: CDR1 SGHAT, CDR2 FQDESV (reference sequence). This CDR3 is 13 amino acids long. Trimming removed 4 bases from V and 2 bases from J, with 9 bases in between. Drawing the rest from reference TRBV11-1 and TRBJ2-7, the complete variable domain is EAEVAQSPRYKITEKSQAVAFWCDPISGHATLYWYRQILGQGPELLVQFQDESVVDDSQLPKDRFSAERLKGVDSTLKIQPAELGDSAMYLCASSSPGTYEQYFGPGTRLTVT.

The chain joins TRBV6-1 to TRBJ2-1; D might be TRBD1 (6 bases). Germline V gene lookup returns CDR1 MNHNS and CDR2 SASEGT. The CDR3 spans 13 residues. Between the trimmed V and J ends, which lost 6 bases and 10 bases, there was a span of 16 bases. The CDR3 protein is CASRINRVLEQFF. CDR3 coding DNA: TGTGCCAGCAGAATAAACAGGGTACTCGAGCAGTTCTTC.

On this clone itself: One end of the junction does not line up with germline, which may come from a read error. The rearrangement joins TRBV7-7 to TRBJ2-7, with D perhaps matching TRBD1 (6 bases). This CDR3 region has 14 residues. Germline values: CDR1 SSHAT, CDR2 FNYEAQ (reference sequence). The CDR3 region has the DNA TGTGCTAGCAGCTTAGGCCGGCAGGGGCACGAGCAGTACTTC. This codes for CASSLGRQGHEQYF.

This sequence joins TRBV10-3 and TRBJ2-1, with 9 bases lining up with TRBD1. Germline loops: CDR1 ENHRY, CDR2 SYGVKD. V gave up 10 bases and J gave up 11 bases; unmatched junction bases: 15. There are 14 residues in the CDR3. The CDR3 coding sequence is TGTGCCACCCACGAAAGGGACAGGGAGACCAAGCAGTTCTTC. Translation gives CATHERDRETKQFF.

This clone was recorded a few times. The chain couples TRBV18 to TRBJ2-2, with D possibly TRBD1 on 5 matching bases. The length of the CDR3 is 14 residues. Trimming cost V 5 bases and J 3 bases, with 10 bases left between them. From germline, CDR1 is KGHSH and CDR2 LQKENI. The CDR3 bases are TGTGCCAGCTCAGTTGCAGGGTACACCGGGGAGCTGTTTTTT. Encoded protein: CASSVAGYTGELFF.